Sequencing of this T cell receptor beta chain was carried out in a study of CD8 T cells in Susac syndrome. RNA in amounts of about 0.5 to 1 ug was reverse transcribed with random hexamers. The immunoSEQ assay covered 54 Vbeta and 13 Jbeta segments for CDR3. TCRdb called the immunoSEQ multiplex PCR reads again in MiXCR, with one record for every CDR3 protein. The table has some 220,000 distinct CDR3 sequences, approximately 95% seen once. This CDR3 is 15 amino acids long. V shed 4 bases and J 6 bases; nucleotides not matched to a gene: 13. The germline V gene has CDR1 SGHRS and CDR2 YFSETQ. General study findings and limits: It was acknowledged in the study that its TCR sequencing and HLA analysis involved a relatively small number of individuals.

A remark on this clonotype: Its matching antigen is unknown.

J is TRBJ2-7 and V is TRBV5-1; 7 bases map to TRBD1. Sequences were obtained from CD4+ T cells from PBMCs. The source of this sequence is a human donor with multiple sclerosis. The CDR3 loop is CASSPPIQTGTEQYF. CDR3 coding DNA: TGCGCCAGCAGCCCCCCGATCCAGACAGGGACCGAGCAGTACTTC.